This record looks at one TCR beta chain sequence and its context. These data originate in a study of blood T cell repertoires in COVID-19. Study-level background: The cDNA or gDNA used as material had been derived from T cells, B-cell-depleted T cells, or PBMCs.

Profiling relied on immunoSEQ multiplex PCR, and the TCRdb table lists in-frame clones only, not all of them. The table shows 150,000 to 200,000 clones, with around nine tenths occurring only once. The specimen sequenced was peripheral blood. The receptor was isolated from a man in his fifties with acute or convalescent COVID-19.

The CDR3 loop reads CAINDRVGNEQFF. CDR3 in DNA: TGTGCCATCAACGACAGGGTGGGAAATGAGCAGTTCTTC. The chain links TRBV5-4 to TRBJ2-1, with 7 nucleotides matching TRBD1. This CDR3 comprises 13 residues. Unmatched junction bases numbered 10, after V lost 9 bases and J lost 7 bases. The germline V gene has CDR1 SGHNT and CDR2 YYREEE (reference sequence).